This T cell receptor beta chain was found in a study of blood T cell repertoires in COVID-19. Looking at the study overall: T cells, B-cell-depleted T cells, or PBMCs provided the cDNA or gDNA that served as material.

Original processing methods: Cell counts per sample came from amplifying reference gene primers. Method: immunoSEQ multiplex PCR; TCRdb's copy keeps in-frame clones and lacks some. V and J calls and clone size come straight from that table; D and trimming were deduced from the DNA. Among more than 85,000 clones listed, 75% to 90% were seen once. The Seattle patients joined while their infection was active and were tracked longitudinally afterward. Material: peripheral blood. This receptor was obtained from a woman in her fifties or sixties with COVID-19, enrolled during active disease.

The CDR3, as DNA: TGTGCCAGCAGTGAACTGAGGACTAGCGGGTTAGCTGGGGCCAACGTCCTGACTTTC. Protein sequence: CASSELRTSGLAGANVLTF. The chain links TRBV6-1 to TRBJ2-6, with TRBD2 identical over 11 bases. The CDR3 consists of 19 residues. The germline gives CDR1 MNHNS, CDR2 SASEGT. V lost 2 bases, J lost 2 bases, and 8 bases stayed unmatched.